The next 21 T cell receptor beta chains were all read from a single sample in a study of blood T cell repertoires in COVID-19. The repertoire was sequenced with immunoSEQ multiplex PCR; TCRdb's copy has only in-frame clones and lacks some. The sample has approximately 160,000 clones, around three quarters seen once; the top ten hold less than 9.5%. The sequenced sample was peripheral blood. These TCRs come from a man aged 55 to 70 with acute or convalescent COVID-19.

The CDR3 protein is CASSRSGQGAAETQYF. DNA of the CDR3: TGTGCCAGTAGTAGATCCGGACAGGGGGCGGCGGAGACCCAGTACTTC. The chain uses TRBV19 and TRBJ2-5; 11 bases fit TRBD1. The V gene's germline CDR1 is LNHDA and CDR2 SQIVND (reference sequence). Losses at the gene ends were 4 bases for V and 5 bases for J; bases not matched to a gene: 9. This CDR3 comprises 16 residues.

This chain connects TRBV7-9 to TRBJ2-1, with 8 bases fitting TRBD1. Trimming took 5 bases from V and 8 from J; bases not matched to a gene: 8. CDR3 size: 14 residues. The germline V gene has CDR1 SEHNR and CDR2 FQNEAQ (reference sequence). The DNA for the CDR3 is TGTGCCAGCAGCCTCGGACAGGGTAGCGATGAGCAGTTCTTC. Residues: CASSLGQGSDEQFF.

J is TRBJ1-3 and V is TRBV5-1; D is unclear. The V and J ends lost 4 bases and 0 bases respectively, with 11 bases between them. Germline loops: CDR1 SGHRS, CDR2 YFSETQ. The CDR3 is 15 amino acids. CDR3 sequence (DNA): TGCGCCAGCAGCCCCAACACGATCTCTGGAAACACCATATATTTT. This gives the protein CASSPNTISGNTIYF.

The CDR3 here is CASSRTGATNEKLFF. The CDR3 nucleotides are TGTGCCAGCAGCCGAACAGGGGCAACTAATGAAAAACTGTTTTTT. The chain combines TRBV6-5 with TRBJ1-4; TRBD1 agrees at 7 bases. V shed 6 bases and J 0 bases; nucleotides not matched to a gene: 4. Looked up from germline, CDR1 is MNHEY and CDR2 is SVGAGI. The CDR3 has 15 amino acids.

V is TRBV19 and J is TRBJ1-2, with 7 positions matching TRBD1. Losses at the gene ends were 3 bases for V and 7 bases for J; bases not matched to a gene: 5. The germline V gene encodes CDR1 LNHDA and CDR2 SQIVND (reference sequence). The CDR3 length is 13 residues. The DNA for the CDR3 is TGTGCCAGTAGTATCGGGACAGTCCTTGGCTACACCTTC. Residues: CASSIGTVLGYTF.

V is TRBV12-3 or TRBV12-4 and J is TRBJ1-1; D gene uncertain. CDR3 size: 13 residues. V lost 2 bases and J 4 bases, leaving 8 bases between the germline ends. The CDR3 region has the DNA TGTGCCAGCAGTTTAAGAGTGAGCACTGAAGCTTTCTTT. Encoded protein: CASSLRVSTEAFF.

This clone came up many times. The chain is built from TRBV6-1 and TRBJ2-6; 12 bases are a match to TRBD1. The V gene end was trimmed by 4 bases and the J gene end by 2 bases; junction bases not matched to a gene: 9. The V gene's germline CDR1 is MNHNS and CDR2 SASEGT. The CDR3 totals 19 residues. Here the CDR3 reads CASSGRGQGALPGANVLTF. The CDR3 DNA follows: TGTGCCAGCAGTGGTAGGGGACAGGGGGCGCTCCCTGGGGCCAACGTCCTGACTTTC.

This clone was recorded a few times. The V call is TRBV24-1, the J call TRBJ2-6; D remains ambiguous. From germline, CDR1 is KGHDR and CDR2 SFDVKD. CDR3 length equals 20 residues. The V end lost 1 base, the J end lost 0 bases, and 18 bases lay between the germline ends. The CDR3 spells CATSDFWINRTSSGANVLTF. DNA of the CDR3: TGTGCCACCAGTGATTTTTGGATTAACAGAACCAGCTCTGGGGCCAACGTCCTGACTTTC.

This clone turned up a few times. The chain is built from TRBV5-6 and TRBJ1-1, with D unclear. V dropped 4 bases and J dropped 3 bases, with 4 bases sitting between them. The length of the CDR3 is 11 residues. Germline lookup yields CDR1 SGHDT and CDR2 YYEEEE. The CDR3 is CASSLHTEAFF. The CDR3 coding sequence is TGTGCCAGCAGCCTCCACACTGAAGCTTTCTTT.

The V and J genes are TRBV4-2 and TRBJ2-7; TRBD2 matches 7 bases. The CDR3 sequence is 17 residues long. V was clipped by 1 base and J by 2 bases; unmatched bases: 11. Germline CDR1 is LGHNA and CDR2 is YNFKEQ. This CDR3 is CASSQAAGGVRTYEQYF. In nucleotides, the CDR3 is TGTGCCAGCAGCCAAGCGGCTGGGGGGGTTCGTACCTACGAGCAGTACTTC.

The V gene is TRBV9, the J gene TRBJ2-2, with D perhaps TRBD1 (5 bases). From germline, CDR1 is SGDLS and CDR2 YYNGEE. V gave up 1 base and J gave up 3 bases, with 7 bases separating them. This CDR3 is built from 14 residues. The CDR3 coding sequence is TGTGCCAGCAGCGTAACAGGCGACACCGGGGAGCTGTTTTTT. Its translation: CASSVTGDTGELFF.

The chain combines TRBV11-2 with TRBJ2-3; 10 bases match TRBD1. V lost 5 bases to trimming and J lost 0 bases; unmatched junction nucleotides: 8. The CDR3 spans 17 residues. CDR1 and CDR2 (germline): SGHAT, FQNNGV. The CDR3 is CASSPPPGQGSTDTQYF. CDR3 nucleotide sequence: TGTGCCAGCAGCCCCCCCCCGGGACAGGGGAGCACAGATACGCAGTATTTT.

The chain carries TRBV4-1 and TRBJ1-2; a possible D gene is TRBD1 (5 bases). This CDR3 spans 14 amino acids. CDR1 MGHRA and CDR2 YSYEKL come from the germline V gene. The germline V and J ends were trimmed by 0 bases and 1 base, with 6 bases remaining between them. The CDR3 DNA sequence: TGCGCCAGCAGCCAAGACCAGGGTAACTATGGCTACACCTTC. It encodes CASSQDQGNYGYTF.

The chain joins TRBV12-3 or TRBV12-4 to TRBJ2-7, with a tentative D call TRBD1 (5 bases). Trimming took off 1 base at V and 4 bases at J, with 5 bases between the two ends. This CDR3 region has 12 residues. The CDR3 sequence: CASSLGTYEQYF. The CDR3 DNA sequence: TGTGCCAGCAGTTTAGGGACATACGAGCAGTACTTC.

The V and J genes are TRBV2 and TRBJ1-3; no firm D call. The CDR3 consists of 16 residues. Germline V gene data show CDR1 as SNHLY and CDR2 as FYNNEI. V gave up 2 bases and J gave up 1 base, with 12 bases separating them. The chain's CDR3 is CASSERRGGSGNTIYF. DNA for the CDR3: TGTGCCAGCAGTGAACGGCGGGGAGGATCTGGAAACACCATATATTTT.

This clone was counted a few times. This rearrangement joins TRBV5-1 to TRBJ1-1; D gene ambiguous. Trimming removed 0 bases at V and 0 bases at J, with 6 bases between. This CDR3 has 14 residues. Germline V gene data show CDR1 as SGHRS and CDR2 as YFSETQ. The CDR3, as DNA: TGCGCCAGCAGCTTGGAACGGTTGAACACTGAAGCTTTCTTT. Translated: CASSLERLNTEAFF.

This clone was found a few times. This chain's CDR3 is CASSLGTLSFSYNEQFF. The CDR3 bases are TGTGCCAGCAGCTTGGGGACTCTTTCTTTTTCCTACAATGAGCAGTTCTTC. V and J are TRBV5-6 and TRBJ2-1; D perhaps matches TRBD2 (5 bases). CDR3 length: 17 amino acids. Germline V lookup: CDR1 SGHDT, CDR2 YYEEEE. Trimming pared 0 bases from V and 1 base from J, leaving 14 bases between.

The V call is TRBV25-1, the J call TRBJ1-4; 7 nucleotides match TRBD1. The CDR3 runs to 14 residues. V was pared by 9 bases and J by 3 bases, with 7 bases of the junction left unmatched. Germline V gene lookup returns CDR1 MGHDK and CDR2 SYGVNS. CDR3 DNA sequence: TGTGCCAGTAATCCGGGACAGCCTAATGAAAAACTGTTTTTT. Its protein is CASNPGQPNEKLFF.

J is TRBJ1-1 and V is TRBV12-5; the match to TRBD1 covers 8 bases. CDR3 size: 15 residues. V gave up 2 bases and J gave up 3 bases; unmatched junction bases: 5. The germline gives CDR1 LGHNT, CDR2 FRNRAP. The CDR3 protein is CASGLSQGAYTEAFF. In nucleotides, the CDR3 is TGTGCTAGTGGTTTGAGTCAGGGGGCATACACTGAAGCTTTCTTT.

This chain joins TRBV9 and TRBJ2-1, with D unclear. CDR1 and CDR2 (germline): SGDLS, YYNGEE. V was clipped by 3 bases and J by 0 bases, with 13 bases between them. The CDR3 sequence is 16 residues long. CDR3 bases: TGTGCCAGCAGCGGAAACCTTCTGAGCTCCTACAATGAGCAGTTCTTC. Protein sequence: CASSGNLLSSYNEQFF.

CDR3 amino acids: CASSSSGGKGNTIYF. DNA for the CDR3: TGTGCCAGCAGTTCCTCAGGGGGCAAAGGAAACACCATATATTTT. V and J are TRBV6-5 and TRBJ1-3, with 8 bases lining up with TRBD1. V trimming: 4 bases; J trimming: 4 bases; junction bases outside the gene matches: 6. Germline-derived CDR1 and CDR2 are MNHEY and SVGAGI. The CDR3 runs 15 residues.